Given below is one TCR beta chain in context. What it binds is unknown. With 0 bases removed from V and 3 bases from J, the gap between germline ends came to 11 bases. Germline CDR1 is LNHNV and CDR2 is YYDKDF (reference sequence). The CDR3 totals 15 residues. As to time point: baseline pretreatment blood. The treatment was: 15 Gy SBRT to primary tumor, nephrectomy 4 weeks later. After SBRT, blood was collected at 2 and 4 weeks, plus baseline. This renal cell carcinoma was of the clear cell type. Using immunoSEQ multiplex PCR, the repertoire was profiled, and TCRdb retains in-frame clones only, with some absent. The table shows about 140,000 clones, with approximately 87% occurring only once. The sample comes from a study of radiation and T cells in renal cell carcinoma. Findings and limits, study-wide: Pretreatment tumor biopsies were lacking, so baseline clonotypes are unknown. From baseline, blood top tumor clonotypes peaked at 2 weeks post-radiation.

The genes are TRBV15 and TRBJ2-5, with D perhaps TRBD1 or TRBD2 (6 bases each). The TCR comes from a woman aged 50 to 60 with renal cell carcinoma. Source: blood, taken from a patient whose treatment included radiotherapy and nephrectomy. This CDR3 reads CATSRDPGAEETQYF. Written as DNA, the CDR3 is TGTGCCACCAGCAGAGACCCGGGGGCGGAAGAGACCCAGTACTTC.